This T cell receptor (beta chain) was captured in a study of OX40 agonist ivuxolimab in advanced cancers. Prior autoimmune disease or systemic immunosuppression barred patients. The CDR3 consists of 14 residues. The V end lost 2 bases, the J end lost 5 bases, and 10 bases lay between the germline ends. About this clone itself: Its antigen remains unidentified.

Broader study findings: More expanded clones were seen, on average, in CD8+ T cells than in CD4+. Among the least clonally expanded were partial responders at 0.1-3.0 mg/kg.

The data were produced by immunoSEQ multiplex PCR, yet TCRdb's version contains in-frame clones alone and is incomplete. The sample records about 98,000 clones, 88% being singletons. The receptor was isolated from an adult with an advanced solid tumor such as melanoma, head and neck, liver or kidney cancer. The sample consisted of CD4+ or CD8+ T cells sorted from blood, taken in a trial of the OX40 agonist ivuxolimab. The chain couples TRBV23-1 to TRBJ2-1; D is unresolved. TRBV23-1 is marked as an open reading frame, function uncertain. The CDR3 DNA reads TGCGCCAGCAGTCAACGCCCGGAACACAATGAGCAGTTCTTC. Amino acid sequence: CASSQRPEHNEQFF.